Listed below are T cell receptor beta chains from one sample, sequenced in a study of pediatric ulcerative colitis. Only in-frame clones appear in the TCRdb table, and some are missing; sequencing was by immunoSEQ multiplex PCR. Of around 37,000 clones in the sample, 65% to 85% were seen once. Sequenced: gut tissue. The receptors derive from a boy between 10 and 17 years old with severe ulcerative colitis. Both conserved end residues are part of each CDR3. Fields, in order: J gene, D gene, clone size, V gene, CDR3 DNA, CDR3 protein. A D gene is named only where the DNA matches it firmly. Some rows mark clone size as missing; the rest say once, few, many or name a class of expanded clone.

>TRBJ1-1|TRBD1|NA|TRBV5-4
TGTGCCAGCAGCGGGACAGGGAAAACTGAAGCTTTCTTT
CASSGTGKTEAFF
>TRBJ1-5|NA|NA|TRBV7-2
TGTGCCAGCAGCTTATTGAGAAATCAGCCCCAGCATTTT
CASSLLRNQPQHF
>TRBJ1-1|TRBD1|NA|TRBV6-1
TGTGCCACCCCGGGACAGAACATGAACACTGAAGCTTTCTTT
CATPGQNMNTEAFF
>TRBJ2-3|TRBD2|NA|TRBV5-1
TGCGCCAGCAGCTCCGGGACTAGTGGGAGCACAGATACGCAGTATTTT
CASSSGTSGSTDTQYF
>TRBJ1-2|NA|NA|TRBV30
TGTGCCTGGAGTGTACGGGGGGCACAGGGCTATGGCTACACCTTC
CAWSVRGAQGYGYTF
>TRBJ2-7|TRBD1|NA|TRBV20-1
TGCAGTGCTGGACAGGGTGGCGAGCAGTACTTC
CSAGQGGEQYF
>TRBJ2-1|NA|NA|TRBV10-3
TGTGCCATCAGTGACTCTCAAAGGGAGCAGTTCTTC
CAISDSQREQFF
>TRBJ1-1|TRBD1|NA|TRBV29-1
TGCAGCGTTGAAACAGGGGGGAACACTGAAGCTTTCTTT
CSVETGGNTEAFF
>TRBJ2-7|NA|NA|TRBV5-5
TGTGCCAGCAGCTTGAACGGACAGCCCTACGAGCAGTACTTC
CASSLNGQPYEQYF
>TRBJ1-1|NA|few|TRBV5-1
TGCGCCAGCAGCTTTGCAGGGCCCACTGAAGCTTTCTTT
CASSFAGPTEAFF
>TRBJ1-5|TRBD1|NA|TRBV30
TGTGCCTGGAGTGACAGGGGAGGCCAGCCCCAGCATTTT
CAWSDRGGQPQHF
>TRBJ2-3|NA|NA|TRBV5-1
TGCGCCAGCAGCTTGGCCGGGTATCAAGATACGCAGTATTTT
CASSLAGYQDTQYF
>TRBJ1-4|TRBD1|NA|TRBV7-9
TGTGCCAGCACAAGCACAGGGGGCGAAAAACTGTTTTTT
CASTSTGGEKLFF
>TRBJ2-1|NA|NA|TRBV2
TGTGCCAGCAGCCGGACAGCGTCCTACAATGAGCAGTTCTTC
CASSRTASYNEQFF